The 29 T cell receptor beta chains listed next were all sequenced from one sample in a study of brain metastases from non-small cell lung cancer. This table comes from immunoSEQ multiplex PCR, and its TCRdb copy is limited to in-frame clones, with some not included. This sample yields 4,000 to 6,000 clones, of which 75% to 85% are seen a single time; 5.5% to 6% belongs to the top ten. Sequencing was performed on primary lung tumor tissue. The receptors stem from a donor at least 40 years old with non-small cell lung cancer.

The V and J genes are TRBV28 and TRBJ2-1, with D perhaps assigned TRBD1 or TRBD2 (5 bases each). The CDR3 is 12 residues long. Germline CDR1 and CDR2: MDHEN and SYDVKM. The germline V and J ends were trimmed by 5 bases and 10 bases, with 12 bases remaining between them. This CDR3 is CASSTQGREQFF. The DNA for the CDR3 is TGTGCCAGCAGTACGCAGGGACGCGAGCAGTTCTTC.

This chain connects TRBV3-1 (or the pseudogene TRBV3-2) to TRBJ1-2; D uncertain. With 5 bases removed from V and 5 bases from J, the gap between germline ends came to 15 bases. Germline CDR1 is LGHDT and CDR2 is YNNKEL (reference sequence). CDR3 size: 14 residues. CDR3 bases: TGTGCCAGCAGCGGTGGGCCCGAAGGGTATGGCTACACCTTC. This sequence encodes CASSGGPEGYGYTF.

This chain joins TRBV3-1 (or the pseudogene TRBV3-2) and TRBJ2-5, with 8 nucleotides matching TRBD1. This CDR3 has 15 residues. V shed 4 bases and J 4 bases; nucleotides not matched to a gene: 8. Germline-derived CDR1 and CDR2 are LGHDT and YNNKEL (reference sequence). For the CDR3, the DNA is TGTGCCAGCAGCCTCGGCTTACAGGGGGGAGAGACCCAGTACTTC. This translates into CASSLGLQGGETQYF.

The CDR3: CSVGEPRQKSYEQYF. The CDR3 region has the DNA TGCAGCGTCGGGGAACCAAGACAGAAATCCTACGAGCAGTACTTC. The V call is TRBV29-1, the J call TRBJ2-7; D could derive from TRBD1 or TRBD2 (5 bases each). Trimming cost V 6 bases and J 1 base, with 19 bases left between them. The germline V gene encodes CDR1 SQVTM and CDR2 ANQGSEA. The length of the CDR3 is 15 residues.

The genes are TRBV7-8 and TRBJ2-5, with a possible D match to TRBD2 (5 bases). CDR1 and CDR2 from the germline V gene are SGHVS and FQNEAQ. CDR3 length: 13 residues. The V and J ends lost 5 bases and 3 bases respectively, with 10 bases between them. The CDR3 loop reads CASSRTGKETQYF. The CDR3 nucleotides are TGTGCCAGCAGCCGGACTGGAAAAGAGACCCAGTACTTC.

The chain couples TRBV5-1 to TRBJ2-5; no reliable D call. V gave up 5 bases and J gave up 3 bases, with 11 bases separating them. CDR3 length: 13 residues. CDR1 and CDR2 from the germline V gene are SGHRS and YFSETQ. CDR3 region: CASSPAGEETQYF. The DNA of the CDR3 is TGCGCCAGCAGTCCCGCAGGAGAAGAGACCCAGTACTTC.

Regarding this clone: The sample contains more than one DNA sequence encoding this CDR3. The chain carries TRBV7-6 and TRBJ2-5; D ambiguous. The length of the CDR3 is 11 residues. The V end lost 1 base, the J end lost 7 bases, and 4 bases lay between the germline ends. Germline V CDR1 and CDR2: SGHVS, FNYEAQ. This CDR3 reads CASSLDGTQYF. The CDR3 DNA reads TGTGCCAGCAGCTTAGATGGGACCCAGTACTTC.

The CDR3 DNA is TGTGCCAGCAGCCTCGGGGAGACCCAGTACTTC. Residues: CASSLGETQYF. V usage is TRBV27 and J usage is TRBJ2-5; D uncertain. This CDR3 region has 11 residues. Germline V gives CDR1 MNHEY, CDR2 SMNVEV (reference sequence). Trimming left V 6 bases short and J 5 bases short, with 7 bases between.

The chain uses TRBV7-2 and TRBJ1-5; D is ambiguous. Germline CDR1 and CDR2: SGHTA and FQGNSA. CDR3 length equals 13 residues. V dropped 3 bases and J dropped 3 bases, with 6 bases sitting between them. CDR3 coding DNA: TGTGCCAGCAGCTTGGGAATCAATCAGCCCCAGCATTTT. It translates to CASSLGINQPQHF.

The chain links TRBV6-4 to TRBJ2-1, with D perhaps given as TRBD1 or TRBD2 (5 bases each). The CDR3 is made up of 15 amino acids. Germline CDR1 and CDR2: MRHNA and SNTAGT. The germline V and J ends were trimmed by 0 bases and 9 bases, with 15 bases remaining between them. The CDR3 nucleotides are TGTGCCAGCAGTGACTCCCGGGGTAGTGGGGGTGAGCAGTTCTTC. This encodes CASSDSRGSGGEQFF.

The rearrangement links TRBV2 to TRBJ1-5; tentatively, D is TRBD1 (6 bases). The CDR3 spans 14 residues. Germline V gene lookup returns CDR1 SNHLY and CDR2 FYNNEI. V lost 3 bases to trimming and J lost 4 bases, with 10 bases between them. The CDR3: CASSEEGGNQPQHF. The CDR3 DNA reads as TGTGCCAGCAGTGAGGAGGGGGGTAATCAGCCCCAGCATTTT. Using reference TRBV2 and TRBJ1-5 for the parts outside the CDR3, the full variable domain is EPEVTQTPSHQVTQMGQEVILRCVPISNHLYFYWYRQILGQKVEFLVSFYNNEISEKSEIFDDQFSVERPDGSNFTLKIRSTKLEDSAMYFCASSEEGGNQPQHFGDGTRLSIL.

The chain recombines TRBV19 with TRBJ1-1, with D hard to call. V was shortened by 0 bases and J by 11 bases, with 10 bases between the two germline ends. The CDR3 is 12 residues long. Looked up from germline, CDR1 is LNHDA and CDR2 is SQIVND (reference sequence). The DNA of the CDR3 is TGTGCCAGTAGTATAGATCAAGGGCAGGCTTTCTTT. It codes for CASSIDQGQAFF.

The sample holds one count of this clone. A junction end diverges from the germline sequence, so it may reflect a read error. The chain employs TRBV10-2 and TRBJ1-3; no firm D call. The germline gives CDR1 WSHSY, CDR2 SAAADI. This CDR3 contains 15 residues. The CDR3 coding sequence is TGCGCCAGCAGTGCCAGTGAAAGCTCTGAAAACACCATATATTTT. Encoded protein: CASSASESSENTIYF.

The rearrangement joins TRBV18 to TRBJ2-7, with a weak D call TRBD2 (6 bases). Trimming stripped 0 bases from V and 3 bases from J, with 9 bases between. The CDR3 is 14 amino acids. CDR1 is KGHSH and CDR2 is LQKENI in the germline V gene. The CDR3 reads CASSPPGRDYEQYF. The DNA of the CDR3 is TGTGCCAGCTCACCACCGGGGCGGGACTACGAGCAGTACTTC.

The V call is TRBV10-2, the J call TRBJ1-4; D is uncertain. Germline assignment: CDR1 WSHSY and CDR2 SAAADI. The CDR3 consists of 14 residues. V gave up 5 bases and J gave up 0 bases, with 7 bases separating them. In DNA form, the CDR3 reads TGCGCCAGCAGTAACTATGCAACTAATGAAAAACTGTTTTTT. This gives the protein CASSNYATNEKLFF.

The chain recombines TRBV15 with TRBJ2-7; 9 bases are shared with TRBD1. CDR3 size: 15 residues. Per germline, CDR1 LNHNV and CDR2 YYDKDF (reference sequence). Trimming took 2 bases from V and 1 from J; bases not matched to a gene: 3. CDR3 region: CATSRPGQGSYEQYF. CDR3 coding DNA: TGTGCCACCAGCAGACCGGGACAGGGATCCTACGAGCAGTACTTC. The whole variable domain, remainder taken from reference TRBV15 and TRBJ2-7, is DAMVIQNPRYQVTQFGKPVTLSCSQTLNHNVMYWYQQKSSQAPKLLFHYYDKDFNNEADTPDNFQSRRPNTSFCFLDIRSPGLGDTAMYLCATSRPGQGSYEQYFGPGTRLTVT.

The chain links TRBV2 to TRBJ1-6; D gene unclear. Germline V lookup: CDR1 SNHLY, CDR2 FYNNEI. The CDR3 runs 14 residues. Trimming pared 4 bases from V and 7 bases from J, leaving 11 bases between. The CDR3 DNA reads TGTGCCAGCAGTGGGGTCGGAGACAATTCACCCCTCCACTTT. It codes for CASSGVGDNSPLHF.

The CDR3 DNA is TGTGCCAGCAGAAGGGACAGGGGCAACAATGAGCAGTTCTTC. The encoded protein is CASRRDRGNNEQFF. The chain links TRBV27 to TRBJ2-1; TRBD1 matches at 10 bases. V trimming: 6 bases; J trimming: 5 bases; junction bases outside the gene matches: 4. Germline CDR1 and CDR2: MNHEY and SMNVEV (reference sequence). The CDR3 is 14 amino acids.

This clone was counted once. The CDR3 bases are TGCGCCAGCAGCTTGGAACAGGGCGTCGACGAGCAGTACTTC. Its translation is CASSLEQGVDEQYF. This chain connects TRBV5-1 to TRBJ2-7; a weak D match, TRBD1 (6 bases). CDR1 and CDR2 (germline): SGHRS, YFSETQ. The length of the CDR3 is 14 residues. Between the trimmed V and J ends, which lost 0 bases and 5 bases, there was a span of 12 bases.

The chain has TRBV7-9 and TRBJ1-1; 10 bases are shared with TRBD1. After removal of 3 bases from V and 11 bases from J, the junction contained 9 bases not matched to a gene. Germline V gene data show CDR1 as SEHNR and CDR2 as FQNEAQ (reference sequence). This CDR3 is 14 amino acids long. CDR3 coding DNA: TGTGCCAGCAGCTTGGGACAGGGGTCAACGGGGGCTTTCTTT. Protein sequence: CASSLGQGSTGAFF.

Note on this clone: The same CDR3 can be traced to other DNA sequences in this sample. J is TRBJ2-3 and V is TRBV7-6, with TRBD1 matching 7 bases. After removal of 1 base from V and 3 bases from J, the junction contained 4 bases not matched to a gene. The CDR3 contains 15 residues. Germline values: CDR1 SGHVS, CDR2 FNYEAQ. CDR3 loop: CASSLGGQDTDTQYF. For the CDR3, the DNA is TGTGCCAGCAGCTTAGGAGGACAGGATACAGATACGCAGTATTTT.

This chain joins TRBV28 and TRBJ2-7; possible D gene TRBD1, 5 bases. The CDR3 covers 13 residues. V lost 8 bases and J 4 bases, leaving 15 bases between the germline ends. Germline CDR1 and CDR2: MDHEN and SYDVKM. Here the CDR3 reads CASGAGSGYEQYF. The CDR3 DNA reads TGTGCCAGCGGGGCAGGGTCTGGGTACGAGCAGTACTTC.

This clone was seen more than once but under ten times. In the same sample, other DNA sequences code for this CDR3. The gene calls are TRBV15 and TRBJ2-7, with TRBD2 matching over 15 bases. The CDR3 is made up of 14 amino acids. Germline CDR1 and CDR2: LNHNV and YYDKDF (reference sequence). J lost 6 bases, V lost 5 bases, and 2 bases had no gene match. Written as DNA, the CDR3 is TGTGCCACCAGCGGGACTAGCGGGAGGTCCGAGCAGTACTTC. Protein sequence: CATSGTSGRSEQYF.

This clone showed up just a few times. V usage is TRBV2 and J usage is TRBJ2-1; possible D gene TRBD2, 6 bases. The germline V gene encodes CDR1 SNHLY and CDR2 FYNNEI. The V and J ends lost 0 bases and 7 bases respectively, with 13 bases between them. There are 15 residues in the CDR3. CDR3 sequence: CASSEAVGGGNEQFF. The CDR3 nucleotides read TGTGCCAGCAGTGAAGCGGTGGGAGGTGGGAATGAGCAGTTCTTC.

This chain joins TRBV5-5 and TRBJ2-7; a weak D match, TRBD2 (6 bases). The V end was cut by 0 bases, the J end by 4 bases, with 8 bases between. The V gene's germline CDR1 is SGHKS and CDR2 YYEKEE (reference sequence). This CDR3 has 13 amino acids. CDR3 sequence: CASSLGGGYEQYF. CDR3 nucleotides: TGTGCCAGCAGCTTGGGGGGAGGTTACGAGCAGTACTTC.

The CDR3 DNA is TGTGCCAGTAGTATAGGAGGGGGTCGAAATGAAAAACTGTTTTTT. Amino acids: CASSIGGGRNEKLFF. The chain carries TRBV19 and TRBJ1-4; maybe TRBD1 (6 bases). V dropped 1 base and J dropped 5 bases, with 11 bases sitting between them. CDR1 LNHDA and CDR2 SQIVND come from the germline V gene (reference sequence). The CDR3 totals 15 residues.

The chain carries TRBV29-1 and TRBJ1-1, with D uncertain. Germline assignment: CDR1 SQVTM and CDR2 ANQGSEA. The CDR3 is 10 amino acids. V lost 6 bases, J lost 2 bases, and 4 bases lay in between. DNA for the CDR3: TGCAGCGTCCAAAACACTGAAGCTTTCTTT. It translates to CSVQNTEAFF.

This clone was detected only once. This chain connects TRBV7-3 to TRBJ1-6; 7 bases are shared with TRBD1. CDR1 is SGHTA, CDR2 FQGTGA, per germline. Trimming cost V 1 base and J 4 bases; bases outside gene matches: 13. This CDR3 spans 19 amino acids. The CDR3 sequence: CASSLRPPGTASYNSPLHF. For the CDR3, the DNA is TGTGCCAGCAGCTTAAGGCCCCCGGGGACAGCCAGTTATAATTCACCCCTCCACTTT.

The chain recombines TRBV12-3 or TRBV12-4 with TRBJ1-1; the D gene is possibly TRBD1 (5 bases). The germline V and J ends were trimmed by 6 bases and 4 bases, with 12 bases remaining between them. The CDR3 extends over 13 amino acids. The CDR3 DNA follows: TGTGCCAGCAGGGGACCCCGGGGCACTGAAGCTTTCTTT. Translated: CASRGPRGTEAFF.